This TCR beta chain was profiled in a study of CD8 T cells in Susac syndrome. This clonotype was detected only a few times. Random hexamers were used to reverse transcribe the RNA input (about 0.5 to 1 ug). Coverage of TCR beta CDR3 amplification by immunoSEQ multiplex PCR extended to 54 Vbeta and 13 Jbeta. Via MiXCR, TCRdb re-called the immunoSEQ multiplex PCR reads, giving one row per CDR3 protein. This sample yields fewer than 150,000 distinct CDR3 sequences, of which around 94% are seen a single time; approximately 0.3% belongs to the top ten. Deletions cut 3 bases from V and 8 bases from J, with 4 bases between. This CDR3 contains 11 residues.

Sequencing input: CD8+ T cells from PBMCs. The chain carries TRBV12-3 or TRBV12-4 and TRBJ2-2; D is unresolved. This sequence was found in a human donor in good health. CDR3 coding DNA: TGTGCCAGCAGTTTTGTGGGGGAGCTGTTTTTT. Translation gives CASSFVGELFF.